The rows below give T cell receptor beta chains drawn from one sample of a study of blood T cell repertoires in COVID-19. Libraries were prepared by immunoSEQ multiplex PCR; TCRdb keeps only in-frame clonotypes and omits some of them. The sample carries roughly 15,000 clones, around 88% recorded once. The sample consisted of peripheral blood. Source of these receptors: a human donor in a cohort sampled during active COVID-19. Each CDR3 is given with its conserved first and last residue. D genes are given only for firm matches. Expanded clones get a size class; other rows say once, few or many, or leave the size out.

-	TRBV4-1	TRBD2	TRBJ2-1	CASSQGLAGGRSYNEQFF	TGCGCCAGCAGCCAGGGACTAGCGGGAGGGAGGTCTTACAATGAGCAGTTCTTC
-	TRBV5-1	TRBD2	TRBJ2-5	CASSLDGSGREETQYF	TGCGCCAGCAGCTTGGATGGTAGCGGGAGGGAAGAGACCCAGTACTTC
-	TRBV6-5	TRBD1	TRBJ1-1	CASTKQGATEAFF	TGTGCCAGCACCAAACAGGGGGCCACTGAAGCTTTCTTT
-	TRBV19	-	TRBJ2-1	CASRADRPHNEQFF	TGTGCCAGTAGGGCCGACAGGCCACACAATGAGCAGTTCTTC
-	TRBV20-1	-	TRBJ1-4	CSASARTHDEKLFF	TGCAGTGCTAGTGCCAGAACCCATGATGAAAAACTGTTTTTT
-	TRBV5-1	TRBD1	TRBJ1-4	CASSPGANRGTNEKLFF	TGCGCCAGCAGCCCGGGGGCCAACAGGGGGACTAATGAAAAACTGTTTTTT
-	TRBV24-1	-	TRBJ2-1	CATSRGGGNEQFF	TGTGCCACCAGTCGAGGGGGGGGGAATGAGCAGTTCTTC
-	TRBV5-5	TRBD2	TRBJ2-7	CASSLATSGATSYEQYF	TGTGCCAGCAGCTTGGCCACTAGCGGGGCTACTTCCTACGAGCAGTACTTC
-	TRBV5-1	TRBD2	TRBJ2-2	CASSPLPVREGIGELFF	TGCGCCAGCAGCCCCCTCCCGGTGCGGGAGGGTATCGGGGAGCTGTTTTTT
-	TRBV7-9	TRBD2	TRBJ2-5	CASSSSGTREKETQYF	TGTGCCAGCAGCTCCAGTGGGACTAGGGAAAAAGAGACCCAGTACTTC
-	TRBV10-3	TRBD1	TRBJ1-5	CASRDREHQPQHF	TGTGCCTCCAGAGACAGGGAACATCAGCCCCAGCATTTT
-	TRBV24-1	-	TRBJ2-5	CATSARGGQGKETQYF	TGTGCCACCAGTGCCCGAGGTGGGCAGGGTAAAGAGACCCAGTACTTC
-	TRBV6-5	TRBD1	TRBJ1-2	CASSSTGVLGYTF	TGTGCCAGCAGCTCGACAGGGGTTCTTGGCTACACCTTC
-	TRBV20-1	TRBD1	TRBJ1-2	CSANRDSGYTF	TGCAGTGCTAACCGGGACAGTGGCTACACCTTC
-	TRBV6-2/TRBV6-3	TRBD1	TRBJ2-4	CASSPHASQGGKNIQYF	TGTGCCAGCAGTCCACATGCCTCACAGGGGGGAAAAAACATTCAGTACTTC
-	TRBV12-1	-	TRBJ1-2	CASSMDSPFIYGYTF	TGTGCCAGCAGCATGGACAGCCCTTTTATTTATGGCTACACCTTC
-	TRBV11-3	TRBD2	TRBJ2-7	CASSLGWTSGLLYEQYF	TGTGCCAGCAGCTTAGGATGGACTAGCGGTCTCTTATACGAGCAGTACTTC
-	TRBV28	-	TRBJ2-5	CASKPEGVETQYF	TGTGCCAGTAAGCCGGAGGGCGTCGAGACCCAGTACTTC
-	TRBV1	-	TRBJ2-7	CTSSRWGPPGEQYF	TGCACCAGCAGCCGATGGGGCCCCCCCGGGGAGCAGTACTTC
-	TRBV28	TRBD2	TRBJ2-3	CASRRTSGRVDTQYF	TGTGCCAGCAGACGGACTAGCGGGAGGGTGGATACGCAGTATTTT
-	TRBV12-2	-	TRBJ2-1	CASRRWWTSGRVEQFF	TGTGCAAGTCGCCGTTGGTGGACTAGCGGGAGGGTTGAGCAGTTCTTC
-	TRBV5-8	TRBD2	TRBJ2-2	CASSPWTSATGELFF	TGTGCCAGCAGCCCCTGGACTAGCGCCACCGGGGAGCTGTTTTTT
once	TRBV7-2	-	TRBJ2-1	CASSLGSSGKAYEQFF	TGTGCCAGCAGCTTAGGAAGTAGCGGTAAAGCGTATGAGCAGTTCTTC
-	TRBV12-2	-	TRBJ1-3	CASRLSCRVRRNTIYF	TGTGCAAGTCGCCTTAGTTGCAGGGTACGGCGAAACACCATATATTTT
-	TRBV15	TRBD2	TRBJ2-3	CATSRGGSGRGTDTQYF	TGTGCCACCAGCAGAGGTGGTAGCGGGAGAGGAACAGATACGCAGTATTTT
-	TRBV7-8	TRBD1	TRBJ2-6	CASSLRGDRGEAYSGANVLTF	TGTGCCAGCAGCTTAAGAGGGGACAGGGGGGAAGCTTACTCTGGGGCCAACGTCCTGACTTTC
-	TRBV24-1	TRBD1	TRBJ2-3	CATQSSGGVQYF	TGTGCCACCCAAAGCTCAGGGGGTGTGCAGTATTTT
-	TRBV27	-	TRBJ2-1	CASSSTFRSGTYNEQFF	TGTGCCAGCAGTTCCACCTTCCGAAGCGGTACCTACAATGAGCAGTTCTTC
-	TRBV19	TRBD2	TRBJ2-3	CASTRWGVSSGDTDTQYF	TGTGCCAGTACCCGATGGGGGGTTTCTAGCGGAGACACAGATACGCAGTATTTT
-	TRBV19	-	TRBJ2-1	CASSSKSRHYNEQFF	TGTGCCAGTAGTTCGAAAAGCCGACACTACAATGAGCAGTTCTTC
few	TRBV25-1	TRBD1	TRBJ1-6	CASSESTGGYSPLHF	TGTGCCAGCAGTGAATCAACAGGGGGCTATTCACCCCTCCACTTT
-	TRBV7-6	-	TRBJ1-3	CASSGQISGNTIYF	TGTGCCAGCAGTGGACAGATCTCTGGAAACACCATATATTTT
-	TRBV6-5	TRBD1	TRBJ1-1	CASSSQQGVNTEAFF	TGTGCCAGCAGTTCCCAACAGGGGGTGAACACTGAAGCTTTCTTT
-	TRBV10-3	-	TRBJ2-2	CAISESGGELFF	TGTGCCATCAGTGAGTCCGGCGGGGAGCTGTTTTTT
-	TRBV6-5	-	TRBJ1-1	CASSFTGNTEAFF	TGTGCCAGCAGTTTTACAGGGAACACTGAAGCTTTCTTT
-	TRBV12-3/TRBV12-4	-	TRBJ2-1	CASSLGGSPFF	TGTGCCAGCAGTTTAGGTGGGAGTCCGTTCTTC
-	TRBV10-1	TRBD2	TRBJ2-1	CASSEGIAGGTRFEQFF	TGCGCCAGCAGTGAAGGGATAGCGGGAGGTACACGATTCGAGCAGTTCTTC
-	TRBV5-1	TRBD2	TRBJ2-1	CASASLPGLVDEQFF	TGCGCCAGCGCCTCCCTCCCGGGACTAGTCGATGAGCAGTTCTTC
-	TRBV21-1	-	TRBJ1-1	CASSKERARPYPQAFF	TGTGCCAGCAGCAAAGAACGAGCGAGACCCTACCCGCAAGCTTTCTTT
-	TRBV6-6	-	TRBJ2-2	CASGGGRDNTGELFF	TGTGCCAGCGGGGGCGGGAGAGACAACACCGGGGAGCTGTTTTTT
-	TRBV20-1	-	TRBJ1-5	CSATGLEPQHF	TGCAGTGCTACCGGGTTGGAGCCCCAGCATTTT
-	TRBV5-4	-	TRBJ2-1	CASSFGHDEQFF	TGTGCCAGCAGCTTTGGCCACGATGAGCAGTTCTTC
once	TRBV27	-	TRBJ2-7	CASSPHREPYEQYF	TGTGCCAGCAGTCCCCACAGGGAGCCCTACGAGCAGTACTTC
-	TRBV19	TRBD1	TRBJ1-2	CASNDRGRDYGYTF	TGTGCCAGTAACGACAGGGGGCGAGACTATGGCTACACCTTC
-	TRBV24-1	-	TRBJ2-5	CATSDTMVETQYF	TGTGCCACCAGTGACACAATGGTGGAGACCCAGTACTTC
-	TRBV27	TRBD1	TRBJ1-5	CASSQTGSQPQHF	TGTGCCAGCAGTCAGACAGGGAGTCAGCCCCAGCATTTT
once	TRBV18	-	TRBJ2-2	CASSLRGNTGELFF	TGTGCCAGCTCACTTAGGGGGAACACCGGGGAGCTGTTTTTT
-	TRBV11-2	TRBD1	TRBJ1-6	CASRPYQGAPYNSPLHF	TGTGCCAGCAGGCCTTACCAGGGGGCGCCATATAATTCACCCCTTCACTTT